These 9 T cell receptor beta chains came from one sample sequenced in a study of cytomegalovirus exposure and HLA in healthy donors. PCR involved 60 Vbeta and 13 Jbeta primers. Clones were read by immunoSEQ multiplex PCR, and TCRdb kept only the in-frame ones, dropping some. The sample consists of nearly 200,000 clones, roughly 80% of them appearing once. The sequenced sample was PBMCs. These receptors all stem from a woman in her twenties or thirties in good health and CMV-seropositive.

The chain is built from TRBV15 and TRBJ2-2; D is possibly TRBD2 (6 bases). V was shortened by 3 bases and J by 1 base, with 6 bases between the two germline ends. The CDR3 runs 14 residues. In germline, CDR1 is LNHNV, CDR2 YYDKDF (reference sequence). The CDR3 region has the DNA TGTGCCACCAGCAGGGGAGGGAACACCGGGGAGCTGTTTTTT. Protein product: CATSRGGNTGELFF.

The rearrangement joins TRBV7-3 to TRBJ2-1, with 11 bases fitting TRBD2. CDR1 and CDR2 from the germline V gene are SGHTA and FQGTGA. With V trimmed by 5 bases and J by 6 bases, 9 bases remained unmatched. The CDR3 totals 16 residues. DNA for the CDR3: TGTGCCAGCAGCCCCCAAGTAGCGGGAGGGCTCAATGAGCAGTTCTTC. Protein product: CASSPQVAGGLNEQFF.

This chain connects TRBV19 to TRBJ1-2; no definite D call. In germline, CDR1 is LNHDA, CDR2 SQIVND (reference sequence). The CDR3 has 15 residues. V shed 0 bases and J shed 0 bases, with 8 bases lying between them. The DNA for the CDR3 is TGTGCCAGTAGTATAGAGCGTGGAGCTAACTATGGCTACACCTTC. This encodes CASSIERGANYGYTF. The variable domain in full, with the rest retrieved from reference TRBV19 and TRBJ1-2, is DGGITQSPKYLFRKEGQNVTLSCEQNLNHDAMYWYRQDPGQGLRLIYYSQIVNDFQKGDIAEGYSVSREKKESFPLTVTSAQKNPTAFYLCASSIERGANYGYTFGSGTRLTVV.

In its sample, this clone was seen a few times. This chain uses TRBV7-7 with TRBJ2-5; D remains unclear. The CDR3 is 13 amino acids. Trimming removed 5 bases from V and 2 bases from J, with 9 bases in between. Germline CDR1 reads SSHAT; CDR2 reads FNYEAQ (reference sequence). The CDR3 coding sequence is TGTGCCAGCAGCCCCTCCCTTCAAGAGACCCAGTACTTC. This codes for CASSPSLQETQYF.

This sequence joins TRBV19 and TRBJ1-2; 10 bases align to TRBD1. V trimming: 5 bases; J trimming: 2 bases; junction bases outside the gene matches: 2. CDR3 length: 14 amino acids. Germline V gene sequence: CDR1 LNHDA, CDR2 SQIVND (reference sequence). The CDR3 DNA reads TGTGCCAGTAGTCGACAGGGGGCGAACTATGGCTACACCTTC. Translating it yields CASSRQGANYGYTF.

V gene TRBV7-9 combines with J gene TRBJ2-5; the match to TRBD1 covers 8 bases. This CDR3 region has 14 residues. Germline V gene lookup returns CDR1 SEHNR and CDR2 FQNEAQ (reference sequence). V dropped 5 bases and J dropped 2; count of bases not matched to a gene: 4. The CDR3 bases are TGTGCCAGCAGCCGGTGGGACAGGCAAGAGACCCAGTACTTC. Translation gives CASSRWDRQETQYF.

V usage is TRBV29-1 and J usage is TRBJ2-5, with TRBD2 matching over 7 bases. Trimming took 5 bases from V and 5 from J; bases not matched to a gene: 11. From germline, CDR1 is SQVTM and CDR2 ANQGSEA. The CDR3 totals 14 residues. CDR3 DNA sequence: TGCAGCGTTACCGCAGCGGGAATATGGGAGACCCAGTACTTC. Translated, it gives CSVTAAGIWETQYF.

This rearrangement joins TRBV7-2 to TRBJ2-3; weak D call: TRBD2 (6 bases). Trimming stripped 4 bases from V and 6 bases from J, with 14 bases between. Per the germline V gene, CDR1 is SGHTA and CDR2 is FQGNSA. This CDR3 spans 14 amino acids. The CDR3 nucleotides read TGTGCCAGCAGCTCCTACTCTAGCGCGGATACGCAGTATTTT. Its translation: CASSSYSSADTQYF.

The chain combines TRBV9 with TRBJ2-5; 9 nucleotides match TRBD1. In germline, CDR1 is SGDLS, CDR2 YYNGEE. This CDR3 has 14 amino acids. J lost 2 bases, V lost 6 bases, and 5 bases had no gene match. This CDR3 is CASTRTGVQETQYF. The DNA for the CDR3 is TGTGCCAGCACCCGGACAGGGGTTCAAGAGACCCAGTACTTC. Combining the CDR3 with reference TRBV9 and TRBJ2-5 gives the whole variable domain DSGVTQTPKHLITATGQRVTLRCSPRSGDLSVYWYQQSLDQGLQFLIQYYNGEERAKGNILERFSAQQFPDLHSELNLSSLELGDSALYFCASTRTGVQETQYFGPGTRLLVL.